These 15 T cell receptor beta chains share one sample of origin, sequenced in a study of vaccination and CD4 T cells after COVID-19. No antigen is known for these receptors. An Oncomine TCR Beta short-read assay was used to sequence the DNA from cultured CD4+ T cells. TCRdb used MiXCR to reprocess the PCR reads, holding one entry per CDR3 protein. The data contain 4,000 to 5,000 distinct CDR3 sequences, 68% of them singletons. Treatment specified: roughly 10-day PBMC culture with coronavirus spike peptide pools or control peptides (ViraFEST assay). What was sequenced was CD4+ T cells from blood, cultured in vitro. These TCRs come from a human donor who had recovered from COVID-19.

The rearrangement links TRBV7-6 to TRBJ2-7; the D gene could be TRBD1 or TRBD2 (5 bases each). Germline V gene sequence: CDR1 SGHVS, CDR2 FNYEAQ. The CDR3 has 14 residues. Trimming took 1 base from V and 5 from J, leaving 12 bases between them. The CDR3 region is CASSLEAGSDEQYF. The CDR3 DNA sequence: TGTGCCAGCAGCTTAGAGGCAGGGAGCGACGAGCAGTACTTC.

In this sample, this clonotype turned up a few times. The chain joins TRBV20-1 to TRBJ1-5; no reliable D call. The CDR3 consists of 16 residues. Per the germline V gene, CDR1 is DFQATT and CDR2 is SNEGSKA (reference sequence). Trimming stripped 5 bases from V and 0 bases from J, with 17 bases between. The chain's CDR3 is CSALSGGPYSNQPQHF. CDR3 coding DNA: TGCAGTGCTCTCTCGGGAGGGCCTTATAGCAATCAGCCCCAGCATTTT.

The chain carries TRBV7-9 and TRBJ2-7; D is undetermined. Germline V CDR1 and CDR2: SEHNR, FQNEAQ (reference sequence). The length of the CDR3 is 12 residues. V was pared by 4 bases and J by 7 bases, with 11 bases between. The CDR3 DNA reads TGTGCCAGCAGCTCCCACCTTGGGGAGCAGTACTTC. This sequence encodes CASSSHLGEQYF.

Here the CDR3 DNA reads TGTGCCACCAGTGGCAGGGAGAGCAATCAGCCCCAGCATTTT. Its protein product is CATSGRESNQPQHF. The chain combines TRBV24-1 with TRBJ1-5; tentative D call: TRBD1 (5 bases). Trimming removed 5 bases from V and 1 base from J, with 8 bases in between. Germline-derived CDR1 and CDR2 are KGHDR and SFDVKD. CDR3 size: 14 residues.

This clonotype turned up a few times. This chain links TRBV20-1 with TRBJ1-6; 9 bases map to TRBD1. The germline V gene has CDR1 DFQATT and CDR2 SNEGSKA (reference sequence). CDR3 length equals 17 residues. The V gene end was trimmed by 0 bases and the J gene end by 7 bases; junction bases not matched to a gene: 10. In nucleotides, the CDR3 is TGCAGTGCTAGAGATGGGACGGGACAGGGTAGCAATTCACCCCTCCACTTT. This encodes CSARDGTGQGSNSPLHF.

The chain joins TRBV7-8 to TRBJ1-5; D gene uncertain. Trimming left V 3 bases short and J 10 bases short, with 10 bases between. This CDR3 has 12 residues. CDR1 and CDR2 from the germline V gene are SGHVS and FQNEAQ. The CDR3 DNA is TGTGCCAGCAGCTTGTTTGGTCAACCCCAGCATTTT. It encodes CASSLFGQPQHF. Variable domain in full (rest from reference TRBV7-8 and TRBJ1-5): GAGVSQSPRYKVAKRGQDVALRCDPISGHVSLFWYQQALGQGPEFLTYFQNEAQLDKSGLPSDRFFAERPEGSVSTLKIQRTQQEDSAVYLCASSLFGQPQHFGDGTRLSIL.

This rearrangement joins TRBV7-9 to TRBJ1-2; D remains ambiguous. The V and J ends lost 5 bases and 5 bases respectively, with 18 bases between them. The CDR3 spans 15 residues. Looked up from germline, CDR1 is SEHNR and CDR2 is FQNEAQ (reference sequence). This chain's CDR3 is CASSLSGPALYGYTF. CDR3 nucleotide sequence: TGTGCCAGCAGCCTTTCCGGGCCGGCATTATATGGCTACACCTTC.

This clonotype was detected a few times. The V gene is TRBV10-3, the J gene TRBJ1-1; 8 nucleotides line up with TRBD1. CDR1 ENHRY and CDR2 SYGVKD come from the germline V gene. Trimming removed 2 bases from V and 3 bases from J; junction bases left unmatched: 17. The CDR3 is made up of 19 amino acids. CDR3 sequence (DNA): TGTGCCATCAGTGAGCCCTATGCAGGGCAGGGGGCGAGGGACACTGAAGCTTTCTTT. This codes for CAISEPYAGQGARDTEAFF.

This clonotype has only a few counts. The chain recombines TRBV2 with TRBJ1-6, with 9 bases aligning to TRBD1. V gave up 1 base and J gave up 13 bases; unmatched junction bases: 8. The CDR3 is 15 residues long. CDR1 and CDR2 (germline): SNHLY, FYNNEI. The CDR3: CASSEVRGQGTPLHF. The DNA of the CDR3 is TGTGCCAGCAGTGAAGTACGGGGACAGGGTACCCCCCTCCACTTT.

CDR3 DNA sequence: TGCGCCAGCAGCTCCACTTGGGGCAATTCACCCCTCCACTTT. Translation: CASSSTWGNSPLHF. The chain is built from TRBV5-1 and TRBJ1-6, with TRBD1 as a possible D gene (5 bases). The CDR3 length is 14 residues. Trimming removed 3 bases from V and 7 bases from J, with 11 bases in between. Germline lookup yields CDR1 SGHRS and CDR2 YFSETQ.

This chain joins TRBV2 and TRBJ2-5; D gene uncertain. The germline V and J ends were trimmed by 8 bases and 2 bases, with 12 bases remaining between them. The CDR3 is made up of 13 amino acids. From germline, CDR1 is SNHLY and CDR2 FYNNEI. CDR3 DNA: TGTGCCAGCTGCCGGCTGCAGCAAGAGACCCAGTACTTC. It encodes CASCRLQQETQYF.

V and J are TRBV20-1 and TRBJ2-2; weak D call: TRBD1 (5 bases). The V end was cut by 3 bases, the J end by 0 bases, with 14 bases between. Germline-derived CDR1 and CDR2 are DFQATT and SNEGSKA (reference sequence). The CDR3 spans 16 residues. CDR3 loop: CSARGRANSNTGELFF. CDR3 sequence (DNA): TGCAGTGCTAGGGGCAGGGCTAATTCGAACACCGGGGAGCTGTTTTTT.

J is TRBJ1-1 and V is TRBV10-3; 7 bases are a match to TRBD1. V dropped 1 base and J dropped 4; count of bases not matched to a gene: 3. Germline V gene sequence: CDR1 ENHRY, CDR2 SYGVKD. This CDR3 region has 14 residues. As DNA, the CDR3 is TGTGCCATCAGTGAGTATGACAGGGCCACTGAAGCTTTCTTT. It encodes CAISEYDRATEAFF.

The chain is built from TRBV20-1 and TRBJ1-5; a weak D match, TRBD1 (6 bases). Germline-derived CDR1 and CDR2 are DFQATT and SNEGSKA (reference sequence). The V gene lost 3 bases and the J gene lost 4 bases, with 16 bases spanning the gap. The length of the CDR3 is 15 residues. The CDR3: CSASPVGQTNQPQHF. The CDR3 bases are TGCAGTGCTAGCCCAGTCGGACAGACGAATCAGCCCCAGCATTTT.

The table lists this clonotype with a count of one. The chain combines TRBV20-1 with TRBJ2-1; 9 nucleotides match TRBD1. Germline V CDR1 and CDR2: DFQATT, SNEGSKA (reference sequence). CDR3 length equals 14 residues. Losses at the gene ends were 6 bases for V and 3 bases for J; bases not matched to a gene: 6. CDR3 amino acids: CSAHGGQGYNEQFF. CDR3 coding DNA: TGCAGTGCGCACGGGGGACAGGGCTACAATGAGCAGTTCTTC.